The rows below give T cell receptor beta chains drawn from one sample of a study of beta chain features in type 1 diabetes. Profiled with immunoSEQ multiplex PCR; TCRdb holds only in-frame clones, not every one. The sample yields about 340,000 clones, approximately 13% seen once. Sequenced material: naive CD4+ T cells from blood. These receptor sequences come from a woman younger than 35 with type 1 diabetes. Both conserved end residues are part of each CDR3. The D gene is left open where the match is weak. Only some rows state a clone size, as once, few, many or a class for expanded clones.

v_call,d_call,j_call,clone_size,cdr3_aa,cdr3_nt
TRBV30,NA,TRBJ2-5,few,CACAADTQETQYF,TGTGCCTGTGCTGCCGACACCCAAGAGACCCAGTACTTC
TRBV27,NA,TRBJ2-5,few,CASTPASGETQYF,TGTGCCAGCACCCCCGCAAGCGGTGAGACCCAGTACTTC
TRBV29-1,NA,TRBJ2-1,NA,CSVASGYWGNEQFF,TGCAGCGTCGCCTCGGGGTACTGGGGCAATGAGCAGTTCTTC
TRBV29-1,TRBD2,TRBJ2-7,NA,CSVELGGRREQYF,TGCAGCGTTGAATTGGGGGGGAGACGCGAGCAGTACTTC
TRBV6-6,NA,TRBJ2-3,NA,CASSYVGSGKDTQYF,TGTGCCAGCAGTTACGTTGGAAGCGGCAAAGATACGCAGTATTTT
TRBV30,NA,TRBJ2-5,NA,CAWNTGQETQYF,TGTGCCTGGAATACAGGGCAAGAGACCCAGTACTTC
TRBV27,NA,TRBJ2-7,few,CASSSRGGPYEQYF,TGTGCCAGCAGTTCTCGTGGAGGGCCCTACGAGCAGTACTTC
TRBV7-9,NA,TRBJ1-5,NA,CASRGDGQPQHF,TGTGCCAGTCGGGGGGACGGTCAGCCCCAGCATTTT
TRBV5-4,TRBD1,TRBJ2-3,NA,CASSRQGTTDTQYF,TGTGCCAGCAGCCGACAGGGGACCACAGATACGCAGTATTTT
TRBV5-4,TRBD2,TRBJ2-3,NA,CASSRKLAGGTDTQYF,TGTGCCAGCAGCCGCAAACTAGCGGGAGGGACGGATACGCAGTATTTT
TRBV30,TRBD2,TRBJ2-1,NA,CARTGTSGPSEQFF,TGTGCCCGGACAGGGACTAGCGGCCCGTCAGAGCAGTTCTTC
TRBV5-4,TRBD1,TRBJ2-7,NA,CASSPRTGGYEQYF,TGTGCCAGCAGCCCTCGGACAGGGGGGTACGAGCAGTACTTC
TRBV19,TRBD1,TRBJ2-7,NA,CASSAPGQGTYEQYF,TGTGCCAGTAGTGCCCCGGGACAGGGGACCTACGAGCAGTACTTC
TRBV30,TRBD1,TRBJ1-2,NA,CAWRLGGQGVSGYTF,TGTGCCTGGAGGCTAGGGGGACAGGGGGTATCGGGCTACACCTTC
TRBV25-1,NA,TRBJ2-6,NA,CASSEIGGSGANVLTF,TGTGCCAGCAGTGAGATAGGGGGCTCTGGGGCCAACGTCCTGACTTTC
TRBV5-1,NA,TRBJ1-2,few,CASSEEGSYGYTF,TGCGCCAGCAGCGAGGAGGGGAGCTATGGCTACACCTTC
TRBV5-1,NA,TRBJ2-3,few,CASSLGTETDTQYF,TGCGCCAGCAGCTTGGGGACTGAAACAGATACGCAGTATTTT
TRBV9,TRBD2,TRBJ2-1,NA,CASRPGGASGRAGEGEQFF,TGTGCCAGCAGGCCTGGGGGGGCTAGCGGGAGGGCCGGCGAAGGTGAGCAGTTCTTC
TRBV18,NA,TRBJ2-7,few,CASSPGYEQYF,TGTGCCAGCTCACCCGGCTACGAGCAGTACTTC
TRBV7-9,TRBD1,TRBJ1-2,few,CASSPRVSRGPNGYTF,TGTGCCAGCAGTCCCAGAGTTAGCAGGGGGCCGAATGGCTACACCTTC
TRBV29-1,NA,TRBJ2-7,NA,CSVGEGSEQYF,TGCAGCGTAGGAGAGGGATCCGAGCAGTACTTC
TRBV11-2,NA,TRBJ2-4,NA,CASSLGVSGDIQYF,TGTGCCAGCAGCTTAGGGGTATCGGGGGACATTCAGTACTTC
TRBV30,NA,TRBJ2-7,few,CAWSGNGAGSYEQYF,TGTGCCTGGAGTGGTAATGGGGCCGGCTCCTACGAGCAGTACTTC
TRBV2,NA,TRBJ1-5,few,CASSLTGTFSNQPQHF,TGTGCCAGCAGTCTGACCGGGACATTTAGCAATCAGCCCCAGCATTTT
TRBV28,NA,TRBJ2-7,NA,CASSPSLHTGNVYEQYF,TGTGCCAGCAGTCCCTCCCTACACACAGGGAACGTCTACGAGCAGTACTTC
TRBV28,NA,TRBJ2-5,few,CASSFADKGETQYF,TGTGCCAGCAGTTTCGCGGACAAGGGAGAGACCCAGTACTTC
TRBV30,TRBD1,TRBJ1-2,NA,CAWRVTGGFYTF,TGTGCCTGGAGGGTTACAGGGGGATTCTACACCTTC
TRBV9,NA,TRBJ1-1,NA,CASSVEPLTEAFF,TGTGCCAGCAGCGTAGAGCCTCTCACTGAAGCTTTCTTT
TRBV9,TRBD2,TRBJ2-1,few,CASSVEGLSSYNEQFF,TGTGCCAGCAGCGTAGAGGGACTAAGCTCCTACAATGAGCAGTTCTTC
TRBV9,NA,TRBJ2-2,few,CASSVEPNTGELFF,TGTGCCAGCAGCGTAGAGCCGAACACCGGGGAGCTGTTTTTT
TRBV11-2,NA,TRBJ2-5,NA,CASSAQETQYF,TGTGCCAGCAGCGCGCAAGAGACCCAGTACTTC
TRBV29-1,TRBD1,TRBJ2-5,few,CSVTSGTVQETQYF,TGCAGCGTCACCTCCGGGACAGTACAAGAGACCCAGTACTTC
TRBV9,TRBD2,TRBJ2-2,NA,CASSVVTGLGTGELFF,TGTGCCAGCAGCGTAGTTACGGGACTAGGCACCGGGGAGCTGTTTTTT
TRBV7-3,TRBD1,TRBJ1-1,few,CASSRQGAGTEAFF,TGTGCCAGCAGCAGACAGGGGGCCGGTACTGAAGCTTTCTTT
TRBV6-6,NA,TRBJ1-1,NA,CASRRQDTEAFF,TGTGCCAGCAGACGACAAGACACTGAAGCTTTCTTT
TRBV27,TRBD1,TRBJ1-2,NA,CASSSRTGERGYTF,TGTGCCAGCAGTTCGAGGACAGGGGAGAGGGGCTACACCTTC
TRBV7-8,NA,TRBJ2-7,NA,CASSLDRDEQYF,TGTGCCAGCAGCTTAGACAGGGACGAGCAGTACTTC
TRBV6-6,TRBD2,TRBJ2-5,few,CASGDGRGQETQYF,TGTGCCAGCGGTGACGGGAGGGGGCAAGAGACCCAGTACTTC
TRBV19,TRBD2,TRBJ2-1,NA,CASSYGGTSGSSEQFF,TGTGCCAGTAGTTATGGGGGGACTAGCGGGAGTTCTGAGCAGTTCTTC
TRBV7-9,TRBD1,TRBJ2-1,few,CASSLGVQGAKTDEQFF,TGTGCCAGCAGCTTAGGGGTACAGGGGGCGAAAACGGATGAGCAGTTCTTC
TRBV5-1,TRBD2,TRBJ2-4,NA,CASSLDGGGGNIQYF,TGCGCCAGCAGCTTGGACGGGGGGGGAGGGAACATTCAGTACTTC
TRBV29-1,NA,TRBJ2-7,NA,CSVETPGAYEQYF,TGCAGCGTTGAAACCCCGGGGGCCTACGAGCAGTACTTC
TRBV27,TRBD2,TRBJ2-1,NA,CASSSTSGSYNEQFF,TGTGCCAGCAGTTCAACTAGCGGGAGCTACAATGAGCAGTTCTTC
TRBV30,TRBD2,TRBJ2-7,NA,CAWSVRRTSGSYEQYF,TGTGCCTGGAGTGTACGGCGGACTAGCGGCTCCTACGAGCAGTACTTC
TRBV11-2,TRBD2,TRBJ2-1,few,CASSLLAGAYNEQFF,TGTGCCAGCAGCTTGTTAGCGGGAGCCTACAATGAGCAGTTCTTC
TRBV30,TRBD1,TRBJ2-5,few,CAWSGGGLETQYF,TGTGCCTGGAGTGGAGGGGGCTTAGAGACCCAGTACTTC
TRBV23-1,NA,TRBJ1-4,NA,CASSQHPREKLFF,TGCGCCAGCAGTCAGCATCCCCGGGAAAAACTGTTTTTT
TRBV12-5,NA,TRBJ1-5,NA,CASGTDGGGQPQHF,TGTGCTAGTGGTACGGACGGCGGGGGACAGCCCCAGCATTTT
TRBV7-3,TRBD2,TRBJ2-1,few,CASSPKTSGRGSYNEQFF,TGTGCCAGCAGCCCGAAGACTAGCGGGAGAGGCTCCTACAATGAGCAGTTCTTC